A selection of T cell receptor beta chains follows, all from one sample in a study of T cells after posttransplantation cyclophosphamide. Here immunoSEQ multiplex PCR was the method, and the copy in TCRdb shows in-frame clones only, minus some. Recorded here are some 23,000 clones, none singletons. Sample: PBMCs, taken after allogeneic stem cell transplant with posttransplant cyclophosphamide. These receptors were taken from a male patient in his late teens or twenties who received an allogeneic stem cell transplant from a related donor, was CMV-positive, and had no GVHD. Some T cells may be transferred from the graft donor. Both conserved end residues are part of each CDR3. Fields, in order: J gene, V gene, D gene, clone size, CDR3 protein, CDR3 DNA. A D gene is named only where the DNA matches it firmly. Only some rows state a clone size, as once, few, many or a class for expanded clones.

TRBJ1-6,TRBV7-8,TRBD1,many,CASSSDRHSPLHF,TGTGCCAGCAGCTCGGACAGGCATTCACCCCTCCACTTT
TRBJ2-7,TRBV27,TRBD1,many,CASSTPGQARYEQYF,TGTGCCAGCAGTACCCCGGGACAGGCCCGCTACGAGCAGTACTTC
TRBJ2-3,TRBV6-6,.,many,CASSYQSTDTQYF,TGTGCCAGCAGTTACCAATCCACAGATACGCAGTATTTT
TRBJ1-3,TRBV10-3,TRBD1,many,CAISTTGVSGNTIYF,TGTGCCATCAGTACGACAGGGGTTTCTGGAAACACCATATATTTT
TRBJ2-3,TRBV20-1,.,many,CSAPLTGTQYF,TGCAGTGCTCCTCTTACAGGGACGCAGTATTTT
TRBJ2-5,TRBV7-9,.,many,CASSPSGGGIGETQYF,TGTGCCAGCAGCCCTAGCGGAGGGGGAATAGGAGAGACCCAGTACTTC
TRBJ2-5,TRBV9,.,many,CASSVSGVHQETQYF,TGTGCCAGCAGCGTTTCGGGGGTCCACCAAGAGACCCAGTACTTC
TRBJ2-2,TRBV19,TRBD2,many,CASRPILAGADTGELFF,TGTGCCAGTAGACCTATACTAGCGGGAGCGGACACCGGGGAGCTGTTTTTT
TRBJ2-3,TRBV27,TRBD2,.,CASSSAGGLDTQYF,TGTGCCAGCAGCTCAGCGGGGGGGCTGGATACGCAGTATTTT
TRBJ2-2,TRBV11-2,.,many,CASREGRGTGELFF,TGTGCCAGCAGGGAAGGACGGGGAACCGGGGAGCTGTTTTTT
TRBJ2-1,TRBV7-3,.,many,CASSLTGTNSYNEQFF,TGTGCCAGCAGCTTAACGGGGACAAACTCCTACAATGAGCAGTTCTTC
TRBJ2-1,TRBV2,.,many,CASSERRDPDEQFF,TGTGCCAGCAGTGAAAGGCGGGATCCAGATGAGCAGTTCTTC
TRBJ1-5,TRBV13,TRBD1,many,CASSLGGQGGVNQPQHF,TGTGCCAGCAGCTTAGGAGGGCAGGGGGGAGTCAATCAGCCCCAGCATTTT
TRBJ2-2,TRBV9,TRBD2,many,CASSGPGRAGTGELFF,TGTGCCAGCAGCGGACCCGGGAGGGCGGGGACCGGGGAGCTGTTTTTT
TRBJ1-2,TRBV5-1,.,many,CASSWTAYYGYTF,TGCGCCAGCAGCTGGACAGCTTACTATGGCTACACCTTC
TRBJ2-2,TRBV11-3,.,many,CASSFRGSDTGELFF,TGTGCCAGCAGCTTCAGGGGTTCTGACACCGGGGAGCTGTTTTTT
TRBJ1-6,TRBV30,TRBD1,many,CAWSVGQGDSPLHF,TGTGCCTGGAGTGTGGGACAGGGAGATTCACCCCTCCACTTT
TRBJ2-1,TRBV11-1,TRBD2,many,CASSPTLAGGRDEQFF,TGTGCCAGCAGCCCGACCCTAGCGGGAGGAAGGGATGAGCAGTTCTTC
TRBJ1-2,TRBV7-6,.,many,CASSLAPFYGYTF,TGTGCCAGCAGCTTAGCTCCCTTCTATGGCTACACCTTC
TRBJ1-5,TRBV28,TRBD1,many,CASSLNRDRPTNQPQHF,TGTGCCAGCAGTTTAAACCGGGACAGACCAACGAATCAGCCCCAGCATTTT
TRBJ2-1,TRBV5-1,TRBD2,many,CASSLIKGGSFYNEQFF,TGCGCCAGCAGCCTCATAAAGGGCGGGAGTTTCTACAATGAGCAGTTCTTC
TRBJ1-5,TRBV30,TRBD1,many,CAWSETGAVSNQPQHF,TGTGCCTGGAGCGAGACAGGGGCCGTTAGCAATCAGCCCCAGCATTTT
TRBJ2-5,TRBV9,TRBD1,many,CASSATGGYGETQYF,TGTGCCAGCAGCGCGACAGGGGGCTATGGAGAGACCCAGTACTTC
TRBJ2-7,TRBV28,TRBD1,many,CASVGGFQPEDGCEQYF,TGTGCCAGCGTAGGGGGCTTCCAGCCCGAGGATGGGTGCGAGCAGTACTTC
TRBJ1-5,TRBV7-3,TRBD1,many,CASSHGQGSNQPQHF,TGTGCCAGCAGCCACGGACAGGGCAGCAATCAGCCCCAGCATTTT
TRBJ2-5,TRBV19,.,many,CASSRQETQYF,TGTGCCAGTAGCAGACAAGAGACCCAGTACTTC
TRBJ2-1,TRBV4-3,TRBD1,many,CASSRRWGQGAYNEQFF,TGCGCCAGCAGCCGGCGTTGGGGCCAGGGGGCCTACAATGAGCAGTTCTTC
TRBJ1-1,TRBV5-1,.,many,CASSFLQAGTEAFF,TGCGCCAGCAGCTTTTTGCAGGCGGGGACTGAAGCTTTCTTT
TRBJ2-5,TRBV7-9,TRBD2,many,CASTLLAAKETQYF,TGTGCCAGCACGCTACTAGCGGCCAAGGAGACCCAGTACTTC
TRBJ1-3,TRBV30,.,many,CAWSQGSGTIYF,TGTGCCTGGAGTCAGGGGTCCGGCACCATATATTTT
TRBJ2-7,TRBV7-2,.,many,CASSLFFLASYEQYF,TGTGCCAGCAGCTTATTTTTTCTAGCGTCCTACGAGCAGTACTTC
TRBJ2-3,TRBV2,.,many,CASSASGDRDSTYSTDTQYF,TGTGCCAGCAGCGCCTCGGGGGACCGGGACAGTACTTATAGCACAGATACGCAGTATTTT
TRBJ2-7,TRBV4-1,TRBD2,many,CASSLTSGFYEQYF,TGCGCCAGCAGCTTAACTAGCGGATTCTACGAGCAGTACTTC
TRBJ1-5,TRBV28,TRBD1,many,CASSSRRDRGYQPQHF,TGTGCCAGCAGTTCCCGACGGGACAGGGGCTATCAGCCCCAGCATTTT
TRBJ2-7,TRBV12-5,.,few,CASGLPHASIYEQYF,TGTGCTAGTGGTTTGCCCCATGCGAGCATCTACGAGCAGTACTTC
TRBJ1-5,TRBV19,.,many,CASSIGQRVGGNQPQHF,TGTGCCAGTAGTATCGGACAGAGGGTAGGAGGCAATCAGCCCCAGCATTTT
TRBJ2-2,TRBV11-2,.,many,CASSSYTGELFF,TGTGCCAGCAGCTCCTACACCGGGGAGCTGTTTTTT
TRBJ1-2,TRBV19,TRBD1,many,CASSIGQGNYYGYTF,TGTGCCAGTAGTATCGGACAGGGGAATTACTATGGCTACACCTTC
TRBJ2-2,TRBV7-9,TRBD1,many,CASSHRGTNTGELFF,TGTGCCAGCAGCCACAGGGGTACGAACACCGGGGAGCTGTTTTTT
TRBJ2-5,TRBV6-1,TRBD1,many,CASSEFAGGEETQYF,TGTGCCAGCAGTGAATTCGCAGGGGGCGAGGAGACCCAGTACTTC